Below are 23 T cell receptor beta chains sequenced from a single sample in a study of blood T cell repertoires in COVID-19. Clones were sequenced by immunoSEQ multiplex PCR, and TCRdb holds only the in-frame ones, with some missing. The sample has 180,000 or so clones; approximately 84% are singletons. Sample: peripheral blood. These receptors came from a human donor with acute or convalescent COVID-19. The donor label of this sample is uncertain.

The chain combines TRBV6-5 with TRBJ1-2; 7 positions agree with TRBD1. CDR3 length: 14 amino acids. V shed 6 bases, J shed 0 bases, and the junction held 4 bases outside the gene matches. Germline V gene data show CDR1 as MNHEY and CDR2 as SVGAGI. DNA for the CDR3: TGTGCCAGCAGAAAGGGACAGTCTAACTATGGCTACACCTTC. It codes for CASRKGQSNYGYTF.

The rearrangement joins TRBV6-5 to TRBJ1-1; TRBD1 aligns across 7 bases. This CDR3 spans 15 amino acids. Per the germline V gene, CDR1 is MNHEY and CDR2 is SVGAGI. The ends lost 3 bases at V and 0 bases at J; junction bases unmatched: 4. CDR3 sequence: CASSYYGQVNTEAFF. For the CDR3, the DNA is TGTGCCAGCAGTTATTACGGACAGGTGAACACTGAAGCTTTCTTT.

This sequence joins TRBV5-1 and TRBJ2-3; 14 nucleotides align to TRBD2. Per germline, CDR1 SGHRS and CDR2 YFSETQ. This CDR3 has 16 residues. V lost 0 bases, J lost 6 bases, and 3 bases stayed unmatched. CDR3 sequence reads: CASSLGLAGGSDTQYF. Here the CDR3 DNA reads TGCGCCAGCAGCTTGGGACTAGCGGGAGGGTCGGATACGCAGTATTTT.

V and J are TRBV3-1 (or the pseudogene TRBV3-2) and TRBJ1-3, with D unclear. Germline V gene sequence: CDR1 LGHDT, CDR2 YNNKEL (reference sequence). The CDR3 is 15 residues long. V dropped 2 bases and J dropped 0 bases, with 8 bases sitting between them. The CDR3 region is CASSQMRNSGNTIYF. The CDR3 coding sequence is TGTGCCAGCAGCCAAATGAGAAACTCTGGAAACACCATATATTTT.

A few counts support this clone. The genes are TRBV3-1 (or the pseudogene TRBV3-2) and TRBJ2-3; TRBD1 might be the D (6 bases). Germline CDR1 LGHDT, CDR2 YNNKEL (reference sequence). This CDR3 region has 17 residues. Trimming stripped 0 bases from V and 1 base from J, with 14 bases between. This chain's CDR3 is CASSQDRDTGRTDTQYF. In DNA, the CDR3 is TGTGCCAGCAGCCAAGACCGGGACACCGGTCGCACAGATACGCAGTATTTT.

The chain combines TRBV18 with TRBJ1-1; TRBD1 is a possible D gene (5 bases). The CDR3 contains 16 residues. Trimming removed 3 bases from V and 4 bases from J, with 18 bases in between. Germline CDR1 KGHSH, CDR2 LQKENI. As DNA, the CDR3 is TGTGCCAGCTCACCGGCAGGGCCGGGTATGGGCACTGAAGCTTTCTTT. Encoded protein: CASSPAGPGMGTEAFF.

The chain carries TRBV6-6 and TRBJ2-5; D perhaps matches TRBD1 (5 bases). Deletions cut 4 bases from V and 5 bases from J, with 14 bases between. Germline V gene data show CDR1 as MNHNY and CDR2 as SVGAGI (reference sequence). The CDR3 covers 14 residues. Written as DNA, the CDR3 is TGTGCCAGCAGTTTAAGGGGTTCGTTGGAGACCCAGTACTTC. This gives the protein CASSLRGSLETQYF.

This chain joins TRBV3-1 (or the pseudogene TRBV3-2) and TRBJ2-1, with D possibly matching TRBD2 (6 bases). Trimming took off 8 bases at V and 5 bases at J, with 13 bases between the two ends. The CDR3 runs to 13 residues. Germline CDR1 is LGHDT and CDR2 is YNNKEL (reference sequence). The CDR3 DNA sequence: TGTGCCAGCCGGGACTGGGAGAACAATGAGCAGTTCTTC. Residues: CASRDWENNEQFF.

Comment on this clone: A single base separates this from a much larger clone, so it may be a read error. This chain links TRBV11-3 with TRBJ2-5, with 14 bases matching TRBD2. The CDR3 sequence is 15 residues long. Losses at the gene ends were 4 bases for V and 2 bases for J; bases not matched to a gene: 0. Germline V gives CDR1 SGHNT, CDR2 YENEEA. CDR3: CASSWTSGRQETQYF. Written as DNA, the CDR3 is TGTGCCAGCAGCTGGACTAGCGGGAGGCAAGAGACCCAGTACTTC.

The sample holds a few counts of this clone. The gene calls are TRBV10-3 and TRBJ2-5, with 8 nucleotides matching TRBD1. CDR3 length: 14 amino acids. The V segment lost 6 bases and the J segment 3 bases; nucleotides outside the gene matches: 6. Germline lookup yields CDR1 ENHRY and CDR2 SYGVKD. As DNA, the CDR3 is TGTGCCATCAGCGGCCTACAGGGGGAAGAGACCCAGTACTTC. Its translation: CAISGLQGEETQYF.

The chain joins TRBV11-3 to TRBJ2-5, with TRBD1 matching 7 bases. Germline V gene lookup returns CDR1 SGHNT and CDR2 YENEEA. The length of the CDR3 is 13 residues. With 5 bases clipped from V and 2 bases from J, the junction kept 2 bases outside the gene matches. CDR3 nucleotides: TGTGCCAGCAGCGGGACAGCACAAGAGACCCAGTACTTC. Encoded protein: CASSGTAQETQYF.

V is TRBV7-3 and J is TRBJ2-1; tentatively, D is TRBD2 (6 bases). The CDR3 has 13 amino acids. CDR1 SGHTA and CDR2 FQGTGA come from the germline V gene. V shed 3 bases and J shed 4 bases, with 7 bases lying between them. DNA of the CDR3: TGTGCCAGCAGCTTGGACTATTACAATGAGCAGTTCTTC. It encodes CASSLDYYNEQFF.

The chain carries TRBV30 and TRBJ1-2, with a weak D call TRBD1 (5 bases). Germline assignment: CDR1 GTSNPN and CDR2 SVGIG (reference sequence). This CDR3 is 13 amino acids long. V shed 2 bases and J shed 3 bases, with 10 bases lying between them. The CDR3 DNA follows: TGTGCCTGGAGTCGACAGAAAGACTATGGCTACACCTTC. Translating gives CAWSRQKDYGYTF.

The chain has TRBV5-5 and TRBJ1-4; 7 positions match TRBD1. V gave up 2 bases and J gave up 2 bases; unmatched junction bases: 3. The CDR3 has 15 amino acids. The V gene's germline CDR1 is SGHKS and CDR2 YYEKEE (reference sequence). CDR3 sequence reads: CASSFKQGTNEKLFF. The DNA for the CDR3 is TGTGCCAGCAGCTTTAAACAGGGGACTAATGAAAAACTGTTTTTT. The variable domain in full, with the rest retrieved from reference TRBV5-5 and TRBJ1-4, is DAGVTQSPTHLIKTRGQQVTLRCSPISGHKSVSWYQQVLGQGPQFIFQYYEKEERGRGNFPDRFSARQFPNYSSELNVNALLLGDSALYLCASSFKQGTNEKLFFGSGTQLSVL.

This chain links TRBV7-9 with TRBJ1-6; D is perhaps TRBD1 (6 bases). V was clipped by 7 bases and J by 8 bases, with 18 bases between them. The CDR3 loop spans 15 amino acids. The V gene's germline CDR1 is SEHNR and CDR2 FQNEAQ (reference sequence). The CDR3 DNA reads TGTGCCAGCACCTCGGGGGGCAGGACTGATTCACCCCTCCACTTT. Its protein is CASTSGGRTDSPLHF.

The J gene is TRBJ2-7, the V gene TRBV29-1, with 11 bases matching TRBD1. Trimming took 1 base from V and 5 from J; bases not matched to a gene: 7. The CDR3 consists of 15 residues. Germline V gene sequence: CDR1 SQVTM, CDR2 ANQGSEA. In nucleotides, the CDR3 is TGCAGCGTTGAAGTTTCCGGACAGGGGGCGGACGAGCAGTACTTC. This translates into CSVEVSGQGADEQYF.

The J gene is TRBJ1-1, the V gene TRBV5-1; 9 bases fit TRBD1. The V gene end was trimmed by 4 bases and the J gene end by 6 bases; junction bases not matched to a gene: 13. CDR1 SGHRS and CDR2 YFSETQ come from the germline V gene. The CDR3 is made up of 16 amino acids. CDR3: CASSPLTGQGNSEAFF. The CDR3 DNA reads TGCGCCAGCAGCCCCTTGACGGGACAGGGTAATTCTGAAGCTTTCTTT.

The chain couples TRBV18 to TRBJ1-1; 7 positions agree with TRBD1. Germline V gene sequence: CDR1 KGHSH, CDR2 LQKENI. The junction had 7 bases not matched to a gene; V was cut back by 3 bases and J by 3 bases. The CDR3 consists of 15 residues. CDR3 DNA: TGTGCCAGCTCACCTTCCCTAGACAGGGACACTGAAGCTTTCTTT. Residues: CASSPSLDRDTEAFF.

The table lists this clone with a few counts. The chain has TRBV6-1 and TRBJ2-7; D may be TRBD2 (5 bases). The V gene lost 1 base and the J gene lost 3 bases, with 13 bases spanning the gap. This CDR3 contains 15 residues. The germline V gene has CDR1 MNHNS and CDR2 SASEGT. CDR3 bases: TGTGCCAGCAGTGAAGGTCCGGAGGTAGGCTACGAGCAGTACTTC. It codes for CASSEGPEVGYEQYF.

This sequence joins TRBV19 and TRBJ2-7; 9 bases match TRBD2. This CDR3 has 15 residues. Germline CDR1 is LNHDA and CDR2 is SQIVND (reference sequence). The J segment lost 4 bases and the V segment lost 3 bases, leaving 7 bases of the junction unmatched. The CDR3 reads CASSIKLAGQYEQYF. The CDR3, as DNA: TGTGCCAGTAGTATCAAACTAGCGGGCCAGTACGAGCAGTACTTC.

This chain links TRBV5-1 with TRBJ2-2; 9 bases are shared with TRBD2. In germline, CDR1 is SGHRS, CDR2 YFSETQ. Trimming cost V 4 bases and J 7 bases; bases outside gene matches: 11. This CDR3 region has 16 residues. CDR3 amino acids: CASSPAAGGQDGELFF. In DNA form, the CDR3 reads TGCGCCAGCAGCCCGGCGGCGGGGGGGCAGGACGGGGAGCTGTTTTTT. Full variable domain (rest looked up from reference TRBV5-1 and TRBJ2-2): KAGVTQTPRYLIKTRGQQVTLSCSPISGHRSVSWYQQTPGQGLQFLFEYFSETQRNKGNFPGRFSGRQFSNSRSEMNVSTLELGDSALYLCASSPAAGGQDGELFFGEGSRLTVL.

This sequence joins TRBV5-8 and TRBJ2-5; 14 bases align to TRBD2. There are 18 residues in the CDR3. Germline loops: CDR1 SGHTS, CDR2 YDEGEE. The V and J ends lost 0 bases and 4 bases, in that order; junction bases with no gene match: 8. The CDR3 coding sequence is TGTGCCAGCAGCTTGGGCACCGGGACTAGCGGGAGCCGAGAGACCCAGTACTTC. Its protein product is CASSLGTGTSGSRETQYF.

The gene calls are TRBV12-3 or TRBV12-4 and TRBJ1-2; D is unclear. The CDR3 length is 13 residues. Trimming took 5 bases from V and 7 from J, leaving 14 bases between them. CDR3 in amino acids: CASSHVREGGYTF. DNA of the CDR3: TGTGCCAGCAGTCACGTGAGGGAAGGTGGCTACACCTTC.